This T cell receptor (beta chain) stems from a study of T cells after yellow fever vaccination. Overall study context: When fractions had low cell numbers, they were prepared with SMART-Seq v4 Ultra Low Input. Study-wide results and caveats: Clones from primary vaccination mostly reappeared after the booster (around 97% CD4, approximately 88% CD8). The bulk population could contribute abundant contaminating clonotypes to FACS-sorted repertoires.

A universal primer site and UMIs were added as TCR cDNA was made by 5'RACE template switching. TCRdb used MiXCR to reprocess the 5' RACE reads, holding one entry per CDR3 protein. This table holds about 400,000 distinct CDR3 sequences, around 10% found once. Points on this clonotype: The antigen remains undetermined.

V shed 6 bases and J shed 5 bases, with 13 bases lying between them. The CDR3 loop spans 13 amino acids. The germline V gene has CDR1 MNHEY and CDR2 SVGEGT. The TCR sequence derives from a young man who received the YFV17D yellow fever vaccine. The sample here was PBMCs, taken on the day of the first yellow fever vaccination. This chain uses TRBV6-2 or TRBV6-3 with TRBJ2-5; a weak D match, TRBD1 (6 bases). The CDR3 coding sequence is TGTGCCAGCAGAATGACAGGCGTCGAGACCCAGTACTTC. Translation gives CASRMTGVETQYF.